This T cell receptor (beta chain) was profiled in a study of control samples from healthy donors and cancer patients. The table came from immunoSEQ multiplex PCR; TCRdb's copy has only in-frame clones and leaves some out. Altogether 60,000 to 70,000 clones are present, about 80% being singletons, with the ten largest covering 2.9%. V lost 4 bases, J lost 2 bases, and 15 bases lay in between. The CDR3 is 16 amino acids. CDR1 and CDR2 from the germline V gene are MRHNA and SNTAGT. The rearrangement uses TRBV6-4 and TRBJ2-1; maybe TRBD1 (5 bases). The receptor comes from a woman aged 50 to 65 with lung cancer. The sequenced sample was PBMCs. The CDR3 region has the DNA TGTGCCAGCAGTGCAACGGTGGGGCCTGCCTACAATGAGCAGTTCTTC. Amino acids: CASSATVGPAYNEQFF.